This T cell receptor (beta chain) stems from a study of cytomegalovirus exposure and HLA in healthy donors. Turning to the study itself: The same platform was used for the roughly 120 validation repertoires as for the 650 to 800 first-cohort repertoires, as reported in a later analysis. Study-wide findings and caveats: The classifier reportedly diagnosed cytomegalovirus status with high sensitivity and specificity. Subsequent analysis revealed that first-cohort TCR clusters tended to co-occur in the roughly 120 validation repertoires. According to the study, approximately 150 TCR beta chains were cytomegalovirus-associated.

Assay used: immunoSEQ multiplex PCR; TCRdb lists only in-frame clones, some missing. The repertoire has some 150,000 clones, approximately 86% of them found once; the top ten carry 2% to 3%. V shed 1 base and J 1 base; nucleotides not matched to a gene: 1. Germline CDR1 LGHNA, CDR2 YSLEER. CDR3 size: 15 residues. With respect to this clone: Its specificity is unknown. The sample carries other DNA sequences with the same CDR3.

V is TRBV4-3 and J is TRBJ2-7; 10 positions agree with TRBD2. The specimen was PBMCs. The sequence was collected from a man aged 18 to 30 in good health and CMV-seropositive. The CDR3 sequence is CASSQGLAGSYEQYF. The CDR3 DNA sequence: TGCGCCAGCAGCCAAGGACTAGCGGGTTCCTACGAGCAGTACTTC.